This T cell receptor beta chain appears in the sequencing data of a study of CD8 T cells in ankylosing spondylitis. Points from the study as a whole: Roughly eight highly homologous variants made up a TCR beta motif that seemed to typify ankylosing spondylitis blood. Significant enrichment of disease-linked clones was reported in matched ankylosing spondylitis synovial fluid.

This clonotype has a handful of counts. As yet, its antigen is unknown. Each CDR3 protein gets one entry after TCRdb re-called the 5' RACE reads with MiXCR. The data contain approximately 540,000 distinct CDR3 sequences, roughly 13% of them singletons. The CDR3 covers 16 residues. CDR1 and CDR2 (germline): KGHDR, SFDVKD. Trimming shortened V by 4 bases and J by 5 bases, and 19 bases separated the two germline ends. This TCR came from a male donor with ankylosing spondylitis. The sequencing input was blood, either unsorted or a sorted T cell fraction (not recorded which). The gene calls are TRBV24-1 and TRBJ2-5; TRBD1 might be the D (6 bases). Written as DNA, the CDR3 is TGTGCCACCAGTGACCCCGGACAGTCCGTGTGGGAGACCCAGTACTTC. It specifies CATSDPGQSVWETQYF.